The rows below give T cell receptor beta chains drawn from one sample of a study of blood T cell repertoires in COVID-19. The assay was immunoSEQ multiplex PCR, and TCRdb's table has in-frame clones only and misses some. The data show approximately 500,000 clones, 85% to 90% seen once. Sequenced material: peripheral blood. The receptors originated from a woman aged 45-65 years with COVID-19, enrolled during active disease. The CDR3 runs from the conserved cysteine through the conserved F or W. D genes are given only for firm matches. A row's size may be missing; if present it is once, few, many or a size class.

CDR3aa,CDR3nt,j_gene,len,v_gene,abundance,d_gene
CASSLYRDTEAFF,TGTGCCAGCAGTTTATACAGGGACACTGAAGCTTTCTTT,TRBJ1-1,13,TRBV28,-,-
CASSLRRRYGYTF,TGTGCCAGCAGCTTGAGGCGGCGCTATGGCTACACCTTC,TRBJ1-2,13,TRBV5-6,-,-
CASSVWGRNSPLHF,TGTGCCAGCAGTGTTTGGGGCAGGAATTCACCCCTCCACTTT,TRBJ1-6,14,TRBV2,-,-
CASSYFPTGASSYTF,TGTGCCAGCAGTTACTTCCCGACAGGGGCAAGTAGCTACACCTTC,TRBJ1-2,15,TRBV6-5,once,TRBD1
CASSFTGGITDTQYF,TGTGCCAGCAGCTTTACAGGGGGCATCACAGATACGCAGTATTTT,TRBJ2-3,15,TRBV7-3,-,TRBD1
CASSLGTGDRDQPQHF,TGTGCCAGCAGCTTAGGGACAGGGGATCGGGATCAGCCCCAGCATTTT,TRBJ1-5,16,TRBV11-2,-,TRBD1
CASTGTGGGSGYTF,TGTGCCAGCACGGGGACAGGGGGCGGCAGTGGCTACACCTTC,TRBJ1-2,14,TRBV5-6,-,TRBD1
CASSLKQGNQPQHF,TGTGCCAGCAGCTTAAAACAGGGAAATCAGCCCCAGCATTTT,TRBJ1-5,14,TRBV7-2,-,-
CASSFRVNTEAFF,TGCGCCAGCAGCTTTCGGGTGAACACTGAAGCTTTCTTT,TRBJ1-1,13,TRBV5-1,few,-
CASSYSIGGTEEKLFF,TGTGCCAGCAGTTACTCGATCGGAGGGACAGAAGAAAAACTGTTTTTT,TRBJ1-4,16,TRBV6-5,-,TRBD1
CASSLTGGGPNYGYTF,TGTGCCAGCAGTTTAACCGGGGGGGGGCCTAACTATGGCTACACCTTC,TRBJ1-2,16,TRBV28,-,-
CASRPNSGAAFF,TGTGCCAGCAGACCCAATAGCGGGGCGGCTTTCTTT,TRBJ1-1,12,TRBV6-5,-,-
CASSVKGRTVGTDTQYF,TGTGCCAGCAGCGTAAAAGGAAGGACAGTTGGCACAGATACGCAGTATTTT,TRBJ2-3,17,TRBV9,-,-
CASTTNRNTEAFF,TGTGCCAGTACCACCAACAGGAACACTGAAGCTTTCTTT,TRBJ1-1,13,TRBV19,-,-
CASSEQGDVNTF,TGTGCCAGCAGTGAACAGGGGGACGTCAACACCTTC,TRBJ1-2,12,TRBV2,-,TRBD1
CASSPGTGSSDTQYF,TGTGCCAGCTCACCCGGGACAGGGAGTTCAGATACGCAGTATTTT,TRBJ2-3,15,TRBV18,-,TRBD1
CASKTGGPYGYTF,TGTGCCAGCAAGACAGGGGGCCCCTATGGCTACACCTTC,TRBJ1-2,13,TRBV6-5,-,TRBD1
CASSPGGGTGELFF,TGTGCCAGCTCACCAGGGGGCGGGACCGGGGAGCTGTTTTTT,TRBJ2-2,14,TRBV18,-,-
CASSIFPGNTGELFF,TGTGCCAGTAGTATCTTCCCAGGGAACACCGGGGAGCTGTTTTTT,TRBJ2-2,15,TRBV19,-,-
CAARDRVSDTQYF,TGTGCCGCCCGGGACAGGGTATCAGATACGCAGTATTTT,TRBJ2-3,13,TRBV27,-,TRBD1
CASSSNRGPRGYTF,TGTGCCAGCAGCTCAAACAGGGGACCGCGGGGCTACACCTTC,TRBJ1-2,14,TRBV7-9,-,TRBD1
CASSNRGNTIYF,TGTGCCAGTAGTAATAGGGGGAACACCATATATTTT,TRBJ1-3,12,TRBV19,-,-
CASTLQGAGSPLHF,TGTGCCAGTACCCTTCAGGGGGCTGGTTCACCCCTCCACTTT,TRBJ1-6,14,TRBV19,-,TRBD1
CASSEGDRSTDTQYF,TGTGCCAGCAGTGAGGGGGACAGGAGCACAGATACGCAGTATTTT,TRBJ2-3,15,TRBV6-1,-,TRBD1
CASRREGGTTTEAFF,TGTGCCAGCCGAAGAGAAGGGGGCACAACCACTGAAGCTTTCTTT,TRBJ1-1,15,TRBV19,-,TRBD1
CASSEPQLPDYGYTF,TGTGCCAGCAGTGAGCCACAGCTTCCCGACTATGGCTACACCTTC,TRBJ1-2,15,TRBV2,-,-
CASSQDIRMGYTF,TGCGCCAGCAGCCAAGATATTCGTATGGGCTACACCTTC,TRBJ1-2,13,TRBV4-1,-,-
CASSFQGGTEAFF,TGCGCCAGCAGCTTTCAGGGAGGCACTGAAGCTTTCTTT,TRBJ1-1,13,TRBV5-1,-,-